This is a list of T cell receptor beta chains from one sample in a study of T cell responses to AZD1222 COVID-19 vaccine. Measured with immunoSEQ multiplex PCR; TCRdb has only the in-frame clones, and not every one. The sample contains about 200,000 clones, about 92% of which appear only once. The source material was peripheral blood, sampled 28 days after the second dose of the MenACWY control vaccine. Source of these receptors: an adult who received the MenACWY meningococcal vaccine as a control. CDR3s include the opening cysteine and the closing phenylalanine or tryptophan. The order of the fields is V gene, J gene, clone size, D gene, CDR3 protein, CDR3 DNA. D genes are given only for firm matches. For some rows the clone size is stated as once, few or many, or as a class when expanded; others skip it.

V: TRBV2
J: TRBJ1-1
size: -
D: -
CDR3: CASTEAFF
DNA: TGTGCCAGCACTGAAGCTTTCTTT

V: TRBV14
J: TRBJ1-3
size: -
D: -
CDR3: CASSQDLGNTIYF
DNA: TGTGCCAGCAGCCAAGATCTGGGAAACACCATATATTTT

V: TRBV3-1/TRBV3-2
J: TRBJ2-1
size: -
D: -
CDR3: CASSQGRIHSEQFF
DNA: TGTGCCAGCAGCCAAGGACGGATCCACAGCGAGCAGTTCTTC

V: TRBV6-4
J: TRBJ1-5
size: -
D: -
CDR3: CASSEEINQPQHF
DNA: TGTGCCAGCAGTGAGGAAATTAATCAGCCCCAGCATTTT

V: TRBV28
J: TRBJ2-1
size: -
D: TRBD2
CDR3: CASSLPLMTSGSLGNEQFF
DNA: TGTGCCAGCAGCTTACCTTTGATGACTAGCGGGAGTCTGGGGAATGAGCAGTTCTTC

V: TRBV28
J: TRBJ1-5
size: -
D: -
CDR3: CASSLRRTANQPQHF
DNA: TGTGCCAGCAGTTTGAGGCGAACAGCCAATCAGCCCCAGCATTTT

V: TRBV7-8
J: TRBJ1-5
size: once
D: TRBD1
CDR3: CASSSNQGGHSNQPQHF
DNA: TGTGCCAGCAGCTCGAACCAGGGGGGACATAGCAATCAGCCCCAGCATTTT

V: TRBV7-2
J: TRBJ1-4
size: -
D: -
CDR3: CASSLAGQPVKLFF
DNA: TGTGCCAGCAGCTTAGCTGGACAGCCCGTTAAACTGTTTTTT

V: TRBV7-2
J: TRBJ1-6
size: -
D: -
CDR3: CASSLVGGDLVTLHF
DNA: TGTGCCAGCAGCTTAGTAGGAGGGGACCTCGTGACCCTCCACTTT

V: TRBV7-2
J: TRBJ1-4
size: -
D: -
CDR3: CASSARQTNEKLFF
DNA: TGTGCCAGCAGCGCCCGACAGACTAATGAAAAACTGTTTTTT

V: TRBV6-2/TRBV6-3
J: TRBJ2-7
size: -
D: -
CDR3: CASSYSEVGGGISYEQYF
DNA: TGTGCCAGCAGTTACTCGGAGGTCGGAGGCGGAATCTCCTACGAGCAGTACTTC

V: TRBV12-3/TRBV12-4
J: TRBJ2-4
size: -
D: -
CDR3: CASSSHPTAIQYF
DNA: TGTGCCAGCAGTTCCCATCCGACGGCAATTCAGTACTTC

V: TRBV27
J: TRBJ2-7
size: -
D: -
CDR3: CASSSRQSYEQYF
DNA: TGTGCCAGCAGTTCCAGACAGTCCTACGAGCAGTACTTC

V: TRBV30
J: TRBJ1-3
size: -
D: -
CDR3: CAWSAGNTIYF
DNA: TGTGCCTGGAGTGCGGGAAACACCATATATTTT

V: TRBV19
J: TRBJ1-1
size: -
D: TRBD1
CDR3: CASSSYRGGDTEAFF
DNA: TGTGCCAGTAGTTCCTACAGGGGGGGGGACACTGAAGCTTTCTTT

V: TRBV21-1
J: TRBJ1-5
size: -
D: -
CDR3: CASRQGDRGRYSNQPQHF
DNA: TGTGCCAGCAGGCAGGGGGACAGGGGGCGGTATAGCAATCAGCCCCAGCATTTT

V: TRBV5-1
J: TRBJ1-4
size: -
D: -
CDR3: CASSWIPSGATNEKLFF
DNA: TGCGCCAGCAGCTGGATTCCTTCAGGGGCAACTAATGAAAAACTGTTTTTT

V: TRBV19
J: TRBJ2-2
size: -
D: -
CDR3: CASSPGTMTGELFF
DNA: TGTGCCAGTAGTCCGGGGACCATGACCGGGGAGCTGTTTTTT

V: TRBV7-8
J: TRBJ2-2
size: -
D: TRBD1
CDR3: CASRRGTGNTGELFF
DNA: TGTGCCAGCAGGAGGGGGACAGGGAACACCGGGGAGCTGTTTTTT

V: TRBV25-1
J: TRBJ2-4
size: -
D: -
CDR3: CASETTEGVGQYF
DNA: TGTGCCAGTGAGACAACAGAGGGGGTGGGTCAGTACTTC

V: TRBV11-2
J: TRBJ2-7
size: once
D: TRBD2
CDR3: CASSLGGTSAGSGQYF
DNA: TGTGCCAGCAGCTTAGGGGGGACTAGCGCCGGCTCGGGGCAGTACTTC

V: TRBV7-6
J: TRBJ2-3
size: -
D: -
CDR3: CASSLVWLGDTQYF
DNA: TGTGCCAGCAGCTTAGTGTGGCTGGGAGATACGCAGTATTTT

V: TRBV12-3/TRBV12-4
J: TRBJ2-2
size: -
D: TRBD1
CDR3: CASSTGQTGELFF
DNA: TGTGCCAGCAGCACGGGACAGACCGGGGAGCTGTTTTTT

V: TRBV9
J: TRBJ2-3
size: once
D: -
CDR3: CASSVGAGTDTQYF
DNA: TGTGCCAGCAGCGTAGGGGCGGGCACAGATACGCAGTATTTT

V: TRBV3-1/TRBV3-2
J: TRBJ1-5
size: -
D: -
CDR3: CASSQRGNQPQHF
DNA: TGTGCCAGCAGCCAGAGAGGGAATCAGCCCCAGCATTTT